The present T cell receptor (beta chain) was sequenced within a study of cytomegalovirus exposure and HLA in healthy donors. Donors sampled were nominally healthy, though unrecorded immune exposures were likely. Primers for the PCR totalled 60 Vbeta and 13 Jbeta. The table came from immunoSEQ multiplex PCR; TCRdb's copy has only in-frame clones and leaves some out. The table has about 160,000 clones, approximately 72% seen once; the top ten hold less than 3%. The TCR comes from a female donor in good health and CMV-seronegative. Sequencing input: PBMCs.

The DNA for the CDR3 is TGTGCCAGCATCGACAGGGGTCTGGGCAATCAGCCCCAGCATTTT. Translated, it gives CASIDRGLGNQPQHF. The chain is built from TRBV28 and TRBJ1-5, with 8 bases lining up with TRBD1. The CDR3 totals 15 residues. Germline lookup yields CDR1 MDHEN and CDR2 SYDVKM. Trimming removed 7 bases from V and 2 bases from J; junction bases left unmatched: 7.